Below, one TCR beta chain is given with its context. The germline V gene has CDR1 SEHNR and CDR2 FQNEAQ (reference sequence). V gave up 5 bases and J gave up 2 bases, with 9 bases separating them. The CDR3 covers 13 residues. The repertoire was sequenced with immunoSEQ multiplex PCR; TCRdb's copy has only in-frame clones and lacks some. The sample includes about 59,000 clones, 91% of them seen just once. The entry originates in a study of blood T cell repertoires in COVID-19. Study as a whole: The United States, Italy and Spain were the sources of the acute and convalescent COVID-19 samples.

The clonotype was recovered from a human donor in a cohort sampled during active COVID-19. The sequencing sample was made of peripheral blood. The chain combines TRBV7-9 with TRBJ1-1, with a tentative D call TRBD1 (5 bases). This CDR3 is CASSVQGNTEAFF. The DNA of the CDR3 is TGTGCCAGCAGCGTCCAGGGTAACACTGAAGCTTTCTTT.